Here is one T cell receptor (beta chain) with its context. Its binding antigen is unknown. Qualities for individual bases were not recorded, and no much larger clone is one base off. Library preparation was by the immunoSEQ multiplex PCR assay. RNA was extracted from all samples and reverse transcribed into cDNA as template for TCR sequencing. SuperScript III was used to make first-strand cDNA, primed with a 2:1 mix of oligo-dT and random hexamers. A synthetic immune receptor repertoire was used to assess amplification bias, and residual bias was removed computationally. On the study's bioinformatics: After raw reads were preprocessed to remove errors, the CDR3 was defined following IMGT conventions as running from the conserved cysteine to phenylalanine. Clonality was computed as 1 minus the Shannon entropy, with the entropy normalized by log2 of the number of productive unique TCRs. Whether each scalp clone was CD4 or CD8 was inferred by checking scalp TCRbeta sequences against the CD4 and CD8 repertoires from sorted blood. TCRdb took over this immuneACCESS table, retaining in-frame rearrangements with V and J assigned. Such tables are incomplete; in checked studies, under half of the missing clones stem from an unresolved V gene, and the remainder is unexplained. That table gives V, J and clone size, and the DNA gave D and trimming. For this sample there are roughly 110,000 clones; roughly 84% appear just once. Over 20% of the sample is taken by the ten largest.

The sample's time point label, decoded: about 25 weeks on oral tofacitinib. The sample's treatment or condition, from its label and the paper: oral pan-JAK inhibitor, 5-10 mg twice daily. Peripheral blood and lesional scalp punch biopsies were obtained from patients with alopecia areata. PBMCs were isolated by density centrifugation and stained for CD3, CD4 and CD8, and CD4+ and CD8+ T cells were sorted on a FACSAria. The data were taken from a study of CD8+ T cells in alopecia areata (dated by TCRdb to 2016 to 2018). Concerning the study at large: Treated patients were enrolled in an open-label pilot trial of oral tofacitinib at 5 to 10 mg twice daily for moderate-to-severe alopecia areata. Tofacitinib was given for 6 to 18 months, followed by 6 months of follow-up off drug to assess delayed response and recurrence. For the treated patients, the SALT score, which quantifies what percentage of scalp surface area is affected, served as the measure of disease severity. The study used high-throughput TCRbeta sequencing to examine T cell clonal expansion in alopecia areata, in both the C3H/HeJ mouse model and human patients. In humans, TCRbeta sequencing was performed on scalp tissue and on sorted CD4+ and CD8+ peripheral blood T cells from healthy controls and from patients with patchy or totalis/universalis alopecia areata. Tofacitinib-treated patients had biopsies at baseline and at 4 and 24 weeks of treatment, with a later scalp biopsy in several patients. Clonality in the scalp was compared among normal scalp (n=4), patchy alopecia areata scalp (n=8), and alopecia totalis/universalis scalp (n=8). RNA came from the PAXgene miRNA kit for fixed scalp, the miRNeasy kit for PBMCs, and the RNeasy kit for mouse skin. TCRbeta CDR3 regions were amplified by immunoSEQ multiplex PCR using 35 Vbeta forward and 13 Jbeta reverse primers.

Findings and caveats that apply to the study as a whole: Shared TCR sequences between patients were less evident than in mice, which may be partly attributable to HLA diversity in the patient population. With tofacitinib, both scalp clonality and the number of expanded CD8+ clones among the top 100 scalp clones went down significantly. Higher clonality and more expanded CD8+ clones were observed in lesional scalp than in normal scalp, particularly in alopecia totalis/universalis, a finding suggestive of antigenic drive. Many expanded lesional clones persisted in scalp and blood during tofacitinib treatment, which may partly explain relapse after stopping treatment. Resident alphabeta T cells in normal human skin are also sequenced, complicating scalp TCR repertoire analysis, unlike mouse skin dominated by gammadelta T cells. Because the treated cohort was small and had just a single nonresponder, larger studies are needed to establish links between baseline CD8+ expansion and response.

The germline V gene supplies CDR1 MGHRA and CDR2 YSYEKL. Including the terminal cysteine and phenylalanine, the CDR3 comprises 14 residues. Here the CDR3 DNA is all that survives: 42 bases in frame from base 1. Between the V and J ends, shortened by 1 base and 1 base respectively, the junction contains 2 bases. This chain joins TRBV4-1 to TRBJ2-6; the D gene remains uncertain. The sequence was collected from a human donor with alopecia areata. The material was CD8+ T cells sorted from blood, obtained at week 24, from a patient treated with tofacitinib. The CDR3: CASSQASGANVLTF. The sequenced DNA: TGCGCCAGCAGCCAAGCGTCTGGGGCCAACGTCCTGACTTTC.